Listed below are T cell receptor beta chains from one sample, sequenced in a study of cytomegalovirus exposure and HLA in healthy donors. Measured with immunoSEQ multiplex PCR; TCRdb has only the in-frame clones, and not every one. The sample table sets out under 130,000 clones. The sample was PBMCs. The receptors here all came from a man aged 40-50 years in good health and CMV-seronegative. CDR3s include the opening cysteine and the closing phenylalanine or tryptophan. D genes are given only for firm matches.

j_call v_call d_call cdr3_aa cdr3_nt
TRBJ2-1 TRBV18 TRBD2 CASSRMGLAGGDGQFF TGTGCCAGCTCACGAATGGGACTAGCGGGAGGGGATGGGCAGTTCTTC
TRBJ2-7 TRBV28 TRBD2 CASSSAGTSGTYEQYF TGTGCCAGCAGTTCAGCCGGGACTAGCGGAACATACGAGCAGTACTTC
TRBJ1-1 TRBV7-2 TRBD1 CASSLSGTGGFTEAFF TGTGCCAGCAGCTTAAGTGGGACAGGGGGATTCACTGAAGCTTTCTTT
TRBJ2-2 TRBV5-1 TRBD2 CASSSRLAENTGELFF TGCGCCAGCAGCTCCCGACTAGCCGAGAACACCGGGGAGCTGTTTTTT
TRBJ2-5 TRBV7-2 TRBD1 CASSNTGGADAQYF TGTGCCAGCAGCAACACAGGGGGCGCAGATGCCCAGTACTTC
TRBJ1-2 TRBV2 - CASSESGDYNYGYTF TGTGCCAGCAGTGAATCGGGGGACTACAACTATGGCTACACCTTC
TRBJ1-2 TRBV19 TRBD1 CASKQGSGYTF TGTGCCAGTAAACAGGGGAGCGGCTACACCTTC
TRBJ1-1 TRBV7-6 TRBD1 CASSWGQGFRDTEAFF TGTGCCAGCAGCTGGGGACAGGGGTTTAGGGACACTGAAGCTTTCTTT
TRBJ1-1 TRBV5-6 - CASSLIRGDTEAFF TGTGCCAGCAGCTTGATCCGGGGGGACACTGAAGCTTTCTTT
TRBJ1-2 TRBV11-2 - CATRALGAQGYTF TGTGCCACCAGGGCGTTGGGGGCGCAAGGCTACACCTTC
TRBJ1-1 TRBV6-1 TRBD1 CAVVSRDRGTEAFF TGTGCCGTCGTATCCAGGGACAGGGGGACTGAAGCTTTCTTT
TRBJ1-6 TRBV28 - CASRSGMSPLHF TGTGCCAGCAGGTCAGGGATGTCACCCCTCCACTTT
TRBJ2-7 TRBV7-9 TRBD2 CASSLAASGAYEQYF TGTGCCAGCAGCTTAGCTGCTAGCGGAGCCTACGAGCAGTACTTC
TRBJ2-1 TRBV19 - CASKNTISYNEQFF TGTGCCAGCAAAAACACGATCTCCTACAATGAGCAGTTCTTC
TRBJ2-3 TRBV7-2 - CASSPSRSTDTQYF TGTGCCAGCAGCCCCTCTAGAAGCACAGATACGCAGTATTTT
TRBJ1-5 TRBV9 - CASSPGGDNQPQHF TGTGCCAGCAGCCCTGGGGGCGACAATCAGCCCCAGCATTTT
TRBJ2-7 TRBV30 - CAWSAPSYEQYF TGTGCCTGGAGTGCCCCGTCCTACGAGCAGTACTTC
TRBJ1-4 TRBV5-6 TRBD1 CASFTGDEKLFF TGTGCCAGCTTCACAGGGGATGAAAAACTGTTTTTT
TRBJ2-7 TRBV18 - CASSPPSQGAYEQYF TGTGCCAGCTCACCACCCAGTCAAGGGGCCTACGAGCAGTACTTC
TRBJ1-5 TRBV6-6 TRBD1 CASGPRDSYQPQHF TGTGCCAGCGGACCCCGGGACAGTTATCAGCCCCAGCATTTT
TRBJ1-2 TRBV27 - CASSSPLLRGYTF TGTGCCAGCAGTTCGCCCCTCCTGAGGGGCTACACCTTC
TRBJ1-6 TRBV7-9 - CASSLVSGAGLNNSPLHF TGTGCCAGCAGCTTAGTTTCGGGAGCGGGGCTAAATAATTCACCCCTCCACTTT
TRBJ2-1 TRBV6-5 TRBD1 CASTHRGGSYNEQFF TGTGCCAGCACCCACAGGGGTGGGTCCTACAATGAGCAGTTCTTC
TRBJ2-1 TRBV7-2 TRBD2 CASSLSGGAGNEQFF TGTGCCAGCAGCCTTAGCGGGGGGGCGGGGAATGAGCAGTTCTTC
TRBJ2-1 TRBV6-4 TRBD2 CASSASSRGGYNEQFF TGTGCCAGCAGTGCCAGCTCGCGGGGGGGATACAATGAGCAGTTCTTC
TRBJ2-2 TRBV4-3 TRBD2 CASSRSGVGTGELFF TGCGCCAGCAGCCGTAGCGGGGTAGGCACCGGGGAGCTGTTTTTT
TRBJ2-5 TRBV29-1 TRBD2 CSVELAGAQETQYF TGCAGCGTTGAGCTAGCGGGGGCCCAAGAGACCCAGTACTTC
TRBJ1-5 TRBV28 - CASSLSRGSNQPQHF TGTGCCAGCAGTTTATCAAGAGGGAGCAATCAGCCCCAGCATTTT
TRBJ1-5 TRBV4-2 - CASSQGEGPSNQPQHF TGTGCCAGCAGCCAAGGGGAGGGGCCTAGCAATCAGCCCCAGCATTTT
TRBJ2-7 TRBV19 TRBD2 CASSPRASGGDEQYF TGTGCCAGTAGTCCCCGGGCTAGCGGGGGTGACGAGCAGTACTTC
TRBJ2-7 TRBV30 - CAWDSTYEQYF TGTGCCTGGGACAGCACCTACGAGCAGTACTTC
TRBJ1-4 TRBV7-2 TRBD1 CASSLFGDRNEKLFF TGTGCCAGCAGCCTATTTGGGGACAGAAATGAAAAACTGTTTTTT
TRBJ2-1 TRBV7-2 - CASSFSGDNEQFF TGTGCCAGCAGCTTTTCAGGGGACAATGAGCAGTTCTTC
TRBJ2-1 TRBV28 TRBD1 CASSLFRGTGGRNNEQFF TGTGCCAGCAGTTTATTTAGGGGGACAGGGGGTCGAAACAATGAGCAGTTCTTC
TRBJ1-1 TRBV4-3 - CASSQDLAGLLEAFF TGCGCCAGCAGCCAAGATCTAGCAGGTCTCCTTGAAGCTTTCTTT
TRBJ1-2 TRBV15 TRBD1 CATSRDAGRTGSLFYGYTF TGTGCCACCAGCAGAGATGCGGGAAGGACAGGCTCACTCTTCTATGGCTACACCTTC
TRBJ2-1 TRBV7-6 - CASSSLADSYNEQFF TGTGCCAGCAGCTCTCTAGCAGACTCCTACAATGAGCAGTTCTTC
TRBJ1-1 TRBV6-5 TRBD1 CASGMGQAYTEAFF TGTGCCAGCGGCATGGGACAGGCGTACACTGAAGCTTTCTTT
TRBJ2-7 TRBV27 TRBD1 CASSLSTHRGQRDEQYF TGTGCCAGCAGTTTATCGACCCACAGGGGGCAAAGGGACGAGCAGTACTTC
TRBJ2-1 TRBV19 TRBD2 CASAGTTSHGEQFF TGTGCCTCAGCCGGGACTACTTCCCACGGGGAGCAGTTCTTC
TRBJ2-1 TRBV18 TRBD1 CASSRGTGDEQFF TGTGCCAGCTCACGCGGGACAGGGGATGAGCAGTTCTTC
TRBJ2-4 TRBV5-6 - CASSPRLVDKNIQYF TGTGCCAGCAGCCCCCGACTAGTCGACAAAAACATTCAGTACTTC
TRBJ2-3 TRBV19 TRBD2 CASSFASGGRDTQYF TGTGCCAGTAGTTTCGCTAGCGGGGGAAGAGATACGCAGTATTTT
TRBJ1-2 TRBV11-2 - CASSLDTGTYGYTF TGTGCCAGCAGCTTAGATACGGGAACCTATGGCTACACCTTC